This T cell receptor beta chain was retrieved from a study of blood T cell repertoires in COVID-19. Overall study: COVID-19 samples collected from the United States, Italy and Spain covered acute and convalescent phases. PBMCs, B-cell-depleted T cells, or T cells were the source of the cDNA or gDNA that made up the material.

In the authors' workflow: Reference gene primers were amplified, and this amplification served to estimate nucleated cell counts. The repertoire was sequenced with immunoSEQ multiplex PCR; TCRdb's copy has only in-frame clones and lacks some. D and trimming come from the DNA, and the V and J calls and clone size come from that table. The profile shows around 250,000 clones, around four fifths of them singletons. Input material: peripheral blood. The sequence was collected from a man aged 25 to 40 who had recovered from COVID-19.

CDR3 bases: TGTGCCAGCAGCCCGGACAGGGGGTCGTACACCGGGGAGCTGTTTTTT. The encoded protein is CASSPDRGSYTGELFF. The chain has TRBV5-4 and TRBJ2-2; the match to TRBD1 covers 10 bases. There are 16 residues in the CDR3. Germline-derived CDR1 and CDR2 are SGHNT and YYREEE (reference sequence). The V gene end was trimmed by 4 bases and the J gene end by 3 bases; junction bases not matched to a gene: 6.